This T cell receptor beta chain emerged from a study of blood T cell repertoires in COVID-19. The CDR3 covers 16 residues. CDR1 is SGHTA, CDR2 FQGTGA, per germline. V lost 5 bases to trimming and J lost 3 bases; unmatched junction nucleotides: 6. Sequencing used immunoSEQ multiplex PCR; TCRdb keeps in-frame clones, though not all of them. The sample contains 70,000 or so clones, roughly nine tenths of which appear only once. This TCR derives from a human donor in a cohort sampled during active COVID-19. Specimen: peripheral blood. The V call is TRBV7-3, the J call TRBJ2-3; 12 bases line up with TRBD2. The chain's CDR3 is CASSPGLAGITDTQYF. In DNA, the CDR3 is TGTGCCAGCAGCCCAGGACTAGCGGGAATTACAGATACGCAGTATTTT.